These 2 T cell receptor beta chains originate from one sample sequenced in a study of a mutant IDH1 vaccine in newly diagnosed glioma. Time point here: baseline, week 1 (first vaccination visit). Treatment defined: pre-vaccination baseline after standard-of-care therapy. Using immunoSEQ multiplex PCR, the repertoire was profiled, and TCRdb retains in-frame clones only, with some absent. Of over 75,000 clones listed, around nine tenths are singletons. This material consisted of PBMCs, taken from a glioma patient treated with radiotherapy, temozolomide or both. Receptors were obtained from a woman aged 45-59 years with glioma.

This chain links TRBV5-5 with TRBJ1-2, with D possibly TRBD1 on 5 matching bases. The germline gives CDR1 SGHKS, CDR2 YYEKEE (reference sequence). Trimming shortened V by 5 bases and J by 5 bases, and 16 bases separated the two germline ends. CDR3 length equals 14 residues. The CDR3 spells CASSSEAGRYGYTF. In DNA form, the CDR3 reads TGTGCCAGCAGTTCAGAAGCAGGGAGGTATGGCTACACCTTC.

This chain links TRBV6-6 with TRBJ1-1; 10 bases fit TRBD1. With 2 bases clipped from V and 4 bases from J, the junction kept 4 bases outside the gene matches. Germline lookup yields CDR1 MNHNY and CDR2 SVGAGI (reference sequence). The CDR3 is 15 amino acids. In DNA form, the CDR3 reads TGTGCCAGCAGTTACAGGACAGGGGGGATCACTGAAGCTTTCTTT. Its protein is CASSYRTGGITEAFF.